The entry that follows covers one T cell receptor (beta chain) sequence. What it binds is not known. Cells sorted by CD45RO/CCR7/CD25/CD127/CD95/CD27 comprised CD4+ naive, central memory, regulatory and stem cell-like memory cells. What was sequenced were expressed TCRB transcripts, since all of the isolated RNA had been reverse transcribed. There were approximately 3.7 million reads on average in the naive, central memory and regulatory T cell samples. Only in-frame clones appear in the TCRdb table, and some are missing; sequencing was by immunoSEQ multiplex PCR. The sample lists fewer than 350,000 clones, approximately 16% occurring once. Unmatched junction bases numbered 3, after V lost 1 base and J lost 9 bases. CDR1 and CDR2 from the germline V gene are SEHNR and FQNEAQ (reference sequence). CDR3 size: 13 residues. This record comes from a study of beta chain features in type 1 diabetes. For the study at large: Cells sorted and examined across all samples totaled approximately 100,000,000. Whole-study results and caveats: It was among patients, rather than healthy donors, that naive, central memory and Treg TCRB repertoires appeared more similar. In every one of the four CD4+ subsets, TCRB CDR3s were moderately but significantly shorter in Type 1 diabetes patients.

Source material: naive CD4+ T cells from blood. This TCR was recovered from a man younger than 30 with type 1 diabetes. This chain joins TRBV7-9 and TRBJ2-1; 7 bases line up with TRBD2. CDR3 coding DNA: TGTGCCAGCAGCTTAGGCGGGAGCGTTGAGCAGTTCTTC. It yields the protein CASSLGGSVEQFF.